A single sample gave rise to the 24 T cell receptor beta chains below, sequenced in a study of blood T cell repertoires in COVID-19. Method: immunoSEQ multiplex PCR; TCRdb's copy keeps in-frame clones and lacks some. The profile covers 150,000 to 200,000 clones, with about 88% appearing a single time and 0.99% taken by the ten largest. Sequenced input: peripheral blood. The receptors shown here come from a man aged 18 to 30 with acute or convalescent COVID-19.

In nucleotides, the CDR3 is TGCGCCAGCAGCGGGACAGTGAACACTGAAGCTTTCTTT. Protein product: CASSGTVNTEAFF. The V call is TRBV4-1, the J call TRBJ1-1, with 7 bases lining up with TRBD1. Germline trimming cut 5 bases from V and 0 bases from J; bases unmatched to any gene: 0. The CDR3 runs to 13 residues. Germline V gene data show CDR1 as MGHRA and CDR2 as YSYEKL.

The chain carries TRBV15 and TRBJ2-6; the D gene is possibly TRBD2 (5 bases). The CDR3 has 15 residues. V gave up 5 bases and J gave up 0 bases, with 8 bases separating them. Germline V CDR1 and CDR2: LNHNV, YYDKDF (reference sequence). The CDR3 here is CATSWRSSGANVLTF. DNA for the CDR3: TGTGCCACCAGCTGGAGGAGCTCTGGGGCCAACGTCCTGACTTTC.

This rearrangement joins TRBV6-6 to TRBJ1-3; a weak D match, TRBD1 (5 bases). V shed 4 bases and J shed 4 bases, with 11 bases lying between them. Germline CDR1 and CDR2: MNHNY and SVGAGI (reference sequence). This CDR3 region has 14 residues. DNA of the CDR3: TGTGCCAGCAGTTCCCCAGGGATAGGAAACACCATATATTTT. Protein product: CASSSPGIGNTIYF.

V gene TRBV7-2 combines with J gene TRBJ2-7, with D perhaps matching TRBD1 (6 bases). Germline V CDR1 and CDR2: SGHTA, FQGNSA. The CDR3 sequence is 14 residues long. The V gene lost 7 bases and the J gene lost 2 bases, with 15 bases spanning the gap. The CDR3 bases are TGTGCCAGCACCCCAGGGACATCGACCTACGAGCAGTACTTC. Translating gives CASTPGTSTYEQYF.

This CDR3 is CASSRQGSYGYTF. The CDR3 DNA follows: TGTGCCAGCAGCAGACAGGGTAGCTATGGCTACACCTTC. The gene calls are TRBV5-6 and TRBJ1-2; 7 bases align to TRBD1. V shed 4 bases and J 4 bases; nucleotides not matched to a gene: 4. The CDR3 consists of 13 residues. Germline CDR1 is SGHDT and CDR2 is YYEEEE.

The chain recombines TRBV11-2 with TRBJ1-4, with 7 bases matching TRBD1. The CDR3 totals 16 residues. Looked up from germline, CDR1 is SGHAT and CDR2 is FQNNGV. Trimming at V came to 5 bases and at J to 2 bases, leaving 8 bases not matched to a gene. Here the CDR3 reads CASSVLTGLTNEKLFF. CDR3 sequence (DNA): TGTGCCAGCAGCGTCTTGACAGGGCTCACTAATGAAAAACTGTTTTTT.

This chain uses TRBV30 with TRBJ1-5, with D possibly being TRBD1 (6 bases). The CDR3 contains 13 residues. Germline V lookup: CDR1 GTSNPN, CDR2 SVGIG (reference sequence). Trimming removed 2 bases at V and 5 bases at J, with 10 bases between. The CDR3 spells CAWSLQGHQPQHF. Written as DNA, the CDR3 is TGTGCCTGGAGTCTACAGGGACATCAGCCCCAGCATTTT. The full variable domain, completed using reference TRBV30 and TRBJ1-5, is SQTIHQWPATLVQPVGSPLSLECTVEGTSNPNLYWYRQAAGRGLQLLFYSVGIGQISSEVPQNLSASRPQDRQFILSSKKLLLSDSGFYLCAWSLQGHQPQHFGDGTRLSIL.

The rearrangement links TRBV19 to TRBJ2-1, with 9 bases lining up with TRBD2. V shed 9 bases and J 4 bases; nucleotides not matched to a gene: 7. CDR3 length equals 14 residues. Germline values: CDR1 LNHDA, CDR2 SQIVND (reference sequence). The CDR3 DNA is TGTGCCAGGAAAAGCGGGGGGCCTTACAATGAGCAGTTCTTC. Translation gives CARKSGGPYNEQFF.

The chain has TRBV18 and TRBJ1-1; 7 bases align to TRBD1. CDR1 KGHSH and CDR2 LQKENI come from the germline V gene. The V segment lost 4 bases and the J segment 8 bases; nucleotides outside the gene matches: 10. The CDR3 has 14 amino acids. In nucleotides, the CDR3 is TGTGCCAGCTCACGCTCGACAGGGTCGGGGGAAGCTTTCTTT. Translating gives CASSRSTGSGEAFF. Full variable domain (missing parts from reference TRBV18 and TRBJ1-1): NAGVMQNPRHLVRRRGQEARLRCSPMKGHSHVYWYRQLPEEGLKFMVYLQKENIIDESGMPKERFSAEFPKEGPSILRIQQVVRGDSAAYFCASSRSTGSGEAFFGQGTRLTVV.

The chain has TRBV28 and TRBJ1-1; 8 nucleotides agree with TRBD1. Per germline, CDR1 MDHEN and CDR2 SYDVKM. The CDR3 has 16 residues. J gave up 5 bases and V 8 bases, and 16 bases lay outside the gene matches. The CDR3: CASYQPRTGGRTEAFF. In DNA, the CDR3 is TGTGCCAGCTACCAGCCCAGAACAGGGGGACGTACTGAAGCTTTCTTT.

The chain links TRBV5-1 to TRBJ2-1, with TRBD1 matching 9 bases. The ends lost 2 bases at V and 7 bases at J; junction bases unmatched: 7. Germline V gene sequence: CDR1 SGHRS, CDR2 YFSETQ. This CDR3 comprises 15 residues. The CDR3 sequence is CASSLPGQGGNEQFF. The CDR3 region has the DNA TGCGCCAGCAGCTTACCGGGACAGGGTGGGAATGAGCAGTTCTTC. Supplemented by reference TRBV5-1 and TRBJ2-1, the full variable domain reads KAGVTQTPRYLIKTRGQQVTLSCSPISGHRSVSWYQQTPGQGLQFLFEYFSETQRNKGNFPGRFSGRQFSNSRSEMNVSTLELGDSALYLCASSLPGQGGNEQFFGPGTRLTVL.

The chain combines TRBV10-3 with TRBJ1-6, with 9 bases identical to TRBD1. Unmatched junction bases numbered 10, after V lost 2 bases and J lost 11 bases. Germline lookup yields CDR1 ENHRY and CDR2 SYGVKD. The CDR3 covers 16 residues. CDR3 sequence (DNA): TGTGCCATCAGTGAGCCTCCGGGACAGGGAGCGACACCCCTCCACTTT. Its protein is CAISEPPGQGATPLHF.

This clone appeared once. The J gene is TRBJ2-7, the V gene TRBV29-1, with D possibly matching TRBD1 (5 bases). This CDR3 is built from 15 residues. The germline CDR1 and CDR2 sequences are SQVTM and ANQGSEA. Trimming removed 2 bases from V and 0 bases from J, with 14 bases in between. The CDR3 region has the DNA TGCAGCGTTGAAATATCAGGTAGGGGCTCCTACGAGCAGTACTTC. Translation gives CSVEISGRGSYEQYF.

V is TRBV28 and J is TRBJ1-6, with D possibly TRBD1 on 6 matching bases. The CDR3 sequence is 18 residues long. Germline values: CDR1 MDHEN, CDR2 SYDVKM. V was trimmed by 3 bases and J by 1 base, leaving 16 bases between them. The CDR3 is CASSLAPGQGSYNSPLHF. CDR3 nucleotide sequence: TGTGCCAGCAGTTTGGCCCCGGGGCAGGGGTCCTATAATTCACCCCTCCACTTT.

This chain connects TRBV11-2 to TRBJ2-7, with no clear D. This CDR3 is built from 12 residues. With 3 bases removed from V and 6 bases from J, the gap between germline ends came to 9 bases. Germline V gives CDR1 SGHAT, CDR2 FQNNGV. The CDR3 DNA reads as TGTGCCAGCAGCTTGGGCAGCCTCGAGCAGTACGTC. It is translated as CASSLGSLEQYV.

This chain uses TRBV3-1 (or the pseudogene TRBV3-2) with TRBJ2-5; 10 nucleotides align to TRBD2. The ends lost 0 bases at V and 0 bases at J; junction bases unmatched: 7. The CDR3 spans 18 residues. Germline V lookup: CDR1 LGHDT, CDR2 YNNKEL (reference sequence). CDR3 residues: CASSQELISGGNQETQYF. DNA of the CDR3: TGTGCCAGCAGCCAAGAGTTGATTAGCGGGGGGAACCAAGAGACCCAGTACTTC.

The chain joins TRBV30 to TRBJ2-1; 7 positions match TRBD2. Germline-derived CDR1 and CDR2 are GTSNPN and SVGIG (reference sequence). J lost 7 bases, V lost 5 bases, and 11 bases had no gene match. CDR3 length: 14 residues. The CDR3 is CAWVGEAGSNEQFF. The CDR3 DNA follows: TGTGCCTGGGTGGGTGAAGCGGGGAGTAATGAGCAGTTCTTC.

The chain combines TRBV5-1 with TRBJ1-6, with a tentative D call TRBD1 (5 bases). The germline V and J ends were trimmed by 5 bases and 7 bases, with 13 bases remaining between them. This CDR3 comprises 14 residues. Looked up from germline, CDR1 is SGHRS and CDR2 is YFSETQ. CDR3 protein: CASRGAGWNSPLHF. CDR3 coding DNA: TGCGCCAGCAGAGGGGCAGGGTGGAATTCACCCCTCCACTTT.

The sample holds a few counts of this clone. The chain carries TRBV19 and TRBJ1-1; 8 bases match TRBD1. CDR1 LNHDA and CDR2 SQIVND come from the germline V gene (reference sequence). With V trimmed by 5 bases and J by 3 bases, 8 bases remained unmatched. CDR3 size: 15 residues. The CDR3 loop is CASSPGDRTDTEAFF. The CDR3 DNA is TGTGCCAGTAGTCCCGGGGACAGGACGGACACTGAAGCTTTCTTT.

The count of this clone is one. The chain combines TRBV5-1 with TRBJ1-1; 9 bases map to TRBD1. CDR3 size: 14 residues. CDR1 is SGHRS and CDR2 is YFSETQ in the germline V gene. The ends lost 5 bases at V and 4 bases at J; junction bases unmatched: 6. CDR3 bases: TGCGCCAGCAGGCCCGGGACAGGGATCACTGAAGCTTTCTTT. Protein: CASRPGTGITEAFF.

The genes are TRBV3-1 (or the pseudogene TRBV3-2) and TRBJ2-3; TRBD2 aligns across 9 bases. J gave up 5 bases and V 3 bases, and 6 bases lay outside the gene matches. Germline lookup yields CDR1 LGHDT and CDR2 YNNKEL (reference sequence). CDR3 length: 15 amino acids. CDR3: CASSQGQTSGDTQYF. CDR3 nucleotide sequence: TGTGCCAGCAGCCAGGGGCAGACTAGCGGAGATACGCAGTATTTT.

The chain couples TRBV12-3 or TRBV12-4 to TRBJ2-5; D gene uncertain. V shed 2 bases and J shed 5 bases, with 9 bases lying between them. CDR3 size: 13 residues. CDR3 DNA sequence: TGTGCCAGCAGTTTATTTCGTCGTGAGACCCAGTACTTC. The encoded protein is CASSLFRRETQYF.

This clone appeared a single time. V usage is TRBV6-5 and J usage is TRBJ2-7; 8 bases align to TRBD1. CDR1 is MNHEY and CDR2 is SVGAGI in the germline V gene. V dropped 3 bases and J dropped 4; count of bases not matched to a gene: 5. This CDR3 has 14 amino acids. The CDR3 DNA follows: TGTGCCAGCAGTTATGGCAGGGGGCTGTACGAGCAGTACTTC. The encoded protein is CASSYGRGLYEQYF.

CDR3 residues: CASTAFGTGGQEKLFF. The CDR3 nucleotides read TGTGCCAGTACCGCATTTGGGACAGGGGGACAGGAAAAACTGTTTTTT. V usage is TRBV19 and J usage is TRBJ1-4; TRBD1 agrees at 11 bases. Germline CDR1 is LNHDA and CDR2 is SQIVND (reference sequence). The CDR3 totals 16 residues. V shed 7 bases and J 8 bases; nucleotides not matched to a gene: 12.